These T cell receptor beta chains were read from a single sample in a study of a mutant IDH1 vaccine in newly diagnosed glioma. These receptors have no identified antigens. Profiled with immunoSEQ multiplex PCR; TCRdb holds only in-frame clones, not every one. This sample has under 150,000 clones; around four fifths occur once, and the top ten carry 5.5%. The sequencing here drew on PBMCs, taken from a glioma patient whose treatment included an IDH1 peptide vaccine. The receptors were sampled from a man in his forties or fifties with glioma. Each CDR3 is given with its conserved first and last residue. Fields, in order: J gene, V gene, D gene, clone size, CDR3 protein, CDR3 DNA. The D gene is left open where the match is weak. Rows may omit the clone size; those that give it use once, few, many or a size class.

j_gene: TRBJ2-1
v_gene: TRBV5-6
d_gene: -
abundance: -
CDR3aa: CASSYEHLSSYNEQFF
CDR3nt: TGTGCCAGCAGCTATGAACACTTAAGCTCCTACAATGAGCAGTTCTTC

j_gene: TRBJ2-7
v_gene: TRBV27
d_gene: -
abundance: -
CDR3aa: CASTSGYEQYF
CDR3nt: TGTGCCAGCACTTCTGGCTACGAGCAGTACTTC

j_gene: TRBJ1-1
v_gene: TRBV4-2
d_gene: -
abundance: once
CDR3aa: CASSQEMTLVKVAFF
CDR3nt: TGTGCCAGCAGCCAAGAAATGACACTGGTAAAGGTGGCTTTCTTT

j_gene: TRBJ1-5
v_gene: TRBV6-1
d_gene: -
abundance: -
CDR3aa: CASSEFSSGFNQPQHF
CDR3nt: TGTGCCAGCAGTGAGTTTTCCTCAGGGTTCAATCAGCCCCAGCATTTT

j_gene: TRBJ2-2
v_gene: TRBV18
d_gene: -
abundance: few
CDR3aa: CASSPDTTGELFF
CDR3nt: TGTGCCAGCTCTCCAGACACCACCGGGGAGCTGTTTTTT

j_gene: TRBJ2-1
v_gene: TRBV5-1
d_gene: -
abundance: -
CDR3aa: CASSRGGGGPGANEQFF
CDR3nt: TGCGCCAGCAGCCGGGGAGGGGGAGGGCCGGGTGCAAATGAGCAGTTCTTC

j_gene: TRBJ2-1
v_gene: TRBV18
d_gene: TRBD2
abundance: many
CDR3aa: CASSALAGGYNEQFF
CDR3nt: TGTGCCAGCTCAGCTCTAGCGGGGGGGTACAATGAGCAGTTCTTC

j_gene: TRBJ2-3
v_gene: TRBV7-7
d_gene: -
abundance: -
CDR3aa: CASSLEEGSGHTQYF
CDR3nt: TGTGCTAGCAGCTTAGAAGAGGGGTCAGGCCATACGCAGTATTTT

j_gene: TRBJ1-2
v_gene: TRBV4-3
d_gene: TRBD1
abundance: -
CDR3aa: CASSQMTGFYGYTF
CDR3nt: TGCGCCAGCAGCCAAATGACAGGGTTCTATGGCTACACCTTC

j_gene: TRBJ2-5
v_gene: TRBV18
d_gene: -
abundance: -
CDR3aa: CASSPLGEETQYF
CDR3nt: TGTGCCAGCTCACCACTTGGGGAAGAGACCCAGTACTTC

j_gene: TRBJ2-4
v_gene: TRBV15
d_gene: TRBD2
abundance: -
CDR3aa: CATSRTLAGGLAKNIQYF
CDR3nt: TGTGCCACCAGCAGAACATTAGCGGGGGGGCTAGCCAAAAACATTCAGTACTTC

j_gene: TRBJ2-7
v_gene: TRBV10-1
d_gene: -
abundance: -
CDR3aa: CASSENVGVNEQYF
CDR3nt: TGCGCCAGCAGTGAGAACGTGGGGGTCAACGAGCAGTACTTC

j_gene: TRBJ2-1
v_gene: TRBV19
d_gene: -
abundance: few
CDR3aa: CASSSDRSSYNEQFF
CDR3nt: TGTGCCAGTAGTTCGGACAGAAGCTCCTACAATGAGCAGTTCTTC

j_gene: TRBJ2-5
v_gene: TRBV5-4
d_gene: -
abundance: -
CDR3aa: CASSPIGGQGGGETQYF
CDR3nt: TGTGCCAGCAGTCCGATTGGAGGACAGGGAGGGGGGGAGACCCAGTACTTC

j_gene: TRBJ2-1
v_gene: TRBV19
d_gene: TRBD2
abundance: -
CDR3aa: CASRLLAGGRNEQFF
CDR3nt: TGTGCCAGTAGGCTTCTAGCGGGAGGGCGAAATGAGCAGTTCTTC

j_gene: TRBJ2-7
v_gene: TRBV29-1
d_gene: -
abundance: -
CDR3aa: CSVEEPGYGQYF
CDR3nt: TGCAGCGTTGAAGAACCCGGTTATGGGCAGTACTTC

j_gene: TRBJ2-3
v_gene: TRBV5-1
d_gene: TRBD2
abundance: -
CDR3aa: CASSRWTSGRRTDTQYF
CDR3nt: TGCGCCAGCAGCCGGTGGACTAGCGGGAGAAGGACAGATACGCAGTATTTT

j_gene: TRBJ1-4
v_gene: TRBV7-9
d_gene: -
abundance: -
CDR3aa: CASSLIQGTNEKLFF
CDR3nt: TGTGCCAGCAGCTTAATACAGGGAACCAATGAAAAACTGTTTTTT

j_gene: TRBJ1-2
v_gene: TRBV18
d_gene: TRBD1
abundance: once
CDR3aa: CASSPGTANYGYTF
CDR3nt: TGTGCCAGCTCACCCGGGACAGCCAACTATGGCTACACCTTC

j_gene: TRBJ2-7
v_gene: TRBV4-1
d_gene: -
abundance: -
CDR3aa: CASSQEQIRSYEQYF
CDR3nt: TGCGCCAGCAGCCAAGAACAGATTCGCTCCTACGAGCAGTACTTC

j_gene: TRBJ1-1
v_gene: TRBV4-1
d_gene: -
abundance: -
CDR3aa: CASSHLDSAEAFF
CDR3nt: TGCGCCAGCAGCCACCTCGACAGTGCGGAAGCTTTCTTT

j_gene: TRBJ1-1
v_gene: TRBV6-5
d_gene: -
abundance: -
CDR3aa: CASTSRQRDTEAFF
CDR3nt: TGTGCCAGCACCTCAAGGCAGAGGGACACTGAAGCTTTCTTT

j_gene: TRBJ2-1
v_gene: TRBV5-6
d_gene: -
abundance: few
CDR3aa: CASSEVASEQFF
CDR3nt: TGTGCCAGCAGCGAGGTGGCAAGTGAGCAGTTCTTC

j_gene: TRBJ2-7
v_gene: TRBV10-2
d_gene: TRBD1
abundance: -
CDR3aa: CASNLGQGDEQYF
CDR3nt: TGCGCCAGCAACCTGGGACAGGGGGACGAGCAGTACTTC

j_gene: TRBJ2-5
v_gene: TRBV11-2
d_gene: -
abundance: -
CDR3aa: CASSLMGPRETQYF
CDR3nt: TGTGCCAGCAGCTTGATGGGACCCCGAGAGACCCAGTACTTC

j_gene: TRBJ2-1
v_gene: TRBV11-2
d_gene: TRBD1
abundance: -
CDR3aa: CASSLEGGDEQFF
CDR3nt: TGTGCCAGCAGCTTAGAAGGGGGCGATGAGCAGTTCTTC

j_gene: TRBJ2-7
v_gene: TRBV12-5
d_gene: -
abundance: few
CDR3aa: CASGPPGAARGQYF
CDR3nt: TGTGCTAGTGGCCCCCCCGGGGCCGCTCGTGGGCAGTACTTC

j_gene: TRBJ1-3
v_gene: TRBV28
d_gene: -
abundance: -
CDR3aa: CASSSGSTPGNTIYF
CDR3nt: TGTGCCAGCAGCTCGGGCTCTACTCCTGGAAACACCATATATTTT

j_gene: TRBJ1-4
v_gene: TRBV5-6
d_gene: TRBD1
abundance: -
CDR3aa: CASSPGQGLNEKLFF
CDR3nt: TGTGCCAGCAGTCCGGGACAGGGCCTTAATGAAAAACTGTTTTTT

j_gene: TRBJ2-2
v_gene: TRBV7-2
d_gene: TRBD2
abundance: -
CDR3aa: CASSLGSGGQNTGELFF
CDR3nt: TGTGCCAGCAGCTTGGGGAGCGGGGGCCAAAACACCGGGGAGCTGTTTTTT

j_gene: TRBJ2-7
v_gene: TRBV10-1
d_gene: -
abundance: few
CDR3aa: CASRQGHRSEQYF
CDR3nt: TGCGCCAGCAGACAGGGTCACAGGAGCGAGCAGTACTTC

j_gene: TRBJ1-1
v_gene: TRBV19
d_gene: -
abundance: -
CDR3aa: CATHYPSEGRRTEAFF
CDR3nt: TGTGCCACCCACTACCCCTCCGAGGGGAGAAGGACTGAAGCTTTCTTT

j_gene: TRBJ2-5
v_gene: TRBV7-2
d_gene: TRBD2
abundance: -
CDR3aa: CASSFREGKTQYF
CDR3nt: TGTGCCAGCAGTTTCAGGGAGGGGAAGACCCAGTACTTC

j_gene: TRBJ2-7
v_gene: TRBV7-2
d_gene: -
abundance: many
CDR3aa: CASSLGGGTDYEQYF
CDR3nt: TGTGCCAGCAGCTTAGGCGGGGGCACGGATTACGAGCAGTACTTC

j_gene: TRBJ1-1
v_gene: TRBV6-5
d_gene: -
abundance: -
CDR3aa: CASRLVGELAEAFF
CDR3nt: TGTGCCAGCCGCCTTGTCGGGGAGTTGGCTGAAGCTTTCTTT

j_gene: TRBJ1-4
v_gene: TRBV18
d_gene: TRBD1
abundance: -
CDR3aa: CASSRPEDRANEKLFF
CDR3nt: TGTGCCAGCTCACGGCCGGAGGACAGGGCTAATGAAAAACTGTTTTTT

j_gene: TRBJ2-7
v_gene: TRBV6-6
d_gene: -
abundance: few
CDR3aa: CASSYQTYEQYF
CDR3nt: TGTGCCAGCAGTTATCAAACCTACGAGCAGTACTTC

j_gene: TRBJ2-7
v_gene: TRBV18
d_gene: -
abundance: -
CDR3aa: CASSPIGRGPNEQYF
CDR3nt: TGTGCCAGCTCACCAATTGGCAGGGGTCCCAACGAGCAGTACTTC

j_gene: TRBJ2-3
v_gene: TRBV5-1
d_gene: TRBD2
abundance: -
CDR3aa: CASSLVGLAGGIDTQYF
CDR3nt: TGCGCCAGCAGCTTGGTCGGCCTAGCGGGGGGTATAGATACGCAGTATTTT

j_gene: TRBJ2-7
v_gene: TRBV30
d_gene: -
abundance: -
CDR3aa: CAWTVGTFQTYEQYF
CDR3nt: TGTGCCTGGACAGTCGGGACGTTTCAAACCTACGAGCAGTACTTC

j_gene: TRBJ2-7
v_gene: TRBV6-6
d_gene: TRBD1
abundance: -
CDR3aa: CASSVDRVSEEQYF
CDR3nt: TGTGCCAGCAGTGTCGACAGGGTTTCGGAGGAGCAGTACTTC

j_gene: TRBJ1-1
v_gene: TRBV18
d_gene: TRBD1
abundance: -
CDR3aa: CASSLDRVDTEAFF
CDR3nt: TGTGCCAGCTCTTTAGACAGGGTTGACACTGAAGCTTTCTTT

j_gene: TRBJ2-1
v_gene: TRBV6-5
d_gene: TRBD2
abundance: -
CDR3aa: CATTRTSGSGYEQFF
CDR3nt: TGTGCCACCACGAGGACTAGCGGGAGTGGGTATGAGCAGTTCTTC

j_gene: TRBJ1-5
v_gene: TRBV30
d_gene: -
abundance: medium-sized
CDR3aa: CAGSLHPGQPQHF
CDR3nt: TGTGCGGGGAGTCTACACCCAGGGCAGCCCCAGCATTTT

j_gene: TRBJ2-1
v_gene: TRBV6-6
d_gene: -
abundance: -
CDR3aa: CASSYVGYNEQFF
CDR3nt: TGTGCCAGCAGTTACGTAGGTTACAATGAGCAGTTCTTC

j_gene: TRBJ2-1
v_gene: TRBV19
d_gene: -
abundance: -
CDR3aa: CASSKLYSAYNEQFF
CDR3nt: TGTGCCAGTAGCAAACTATATAGCGCCTACAATGAGCAGTTCTTC

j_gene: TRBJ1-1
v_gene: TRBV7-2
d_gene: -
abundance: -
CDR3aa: CASSLRWNTEAFF
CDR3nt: TGTGCCAGCAGCTTGAGGTGGAACACTGAAGCTTTCTTT

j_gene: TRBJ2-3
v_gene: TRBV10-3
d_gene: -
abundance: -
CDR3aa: CASATSDTQYF
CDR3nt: TGTGCCAGTGCGACCTCAGATACGCAGTATTTT

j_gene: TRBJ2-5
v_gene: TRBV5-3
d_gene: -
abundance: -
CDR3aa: CARSDPGKEAKKETQYF
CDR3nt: TGTGCCAGAAGCGACCCAGGGAAGGAGGCCAAGAAAGAGACCCAGTACTTC

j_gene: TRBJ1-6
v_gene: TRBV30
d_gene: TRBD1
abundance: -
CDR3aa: CAWRRQGSNSPLHF
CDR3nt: TGTGCCTGGAGGAGACAGGGGTCGAATTCACCCCTCCACTTT

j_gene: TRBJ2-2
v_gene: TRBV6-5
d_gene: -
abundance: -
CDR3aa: CASSYSERWAPGELFF
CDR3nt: TGTGCCAGCAGTTACTCGGAGCGGTGGGCGCCCGGGGAGCTGTTTTTT

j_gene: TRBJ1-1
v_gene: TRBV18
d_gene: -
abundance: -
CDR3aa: CASSPDQITEAFF
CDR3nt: TGTGCCAGCTCACCAGACCAGATCACTGAAGCTTTCTTT

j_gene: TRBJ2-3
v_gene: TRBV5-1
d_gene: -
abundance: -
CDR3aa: CASSFTGTTDTQYF
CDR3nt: TGCGCCAGCAGCTTTACAGGGACGACAGATACGCAGTATTTT

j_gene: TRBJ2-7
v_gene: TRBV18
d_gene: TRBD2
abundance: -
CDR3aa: CASSPPVAGPYEQYF
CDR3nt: TGTGCCAGCTCACCACCTGTAGCGGGGCCCTACGAGCAGTACTTC

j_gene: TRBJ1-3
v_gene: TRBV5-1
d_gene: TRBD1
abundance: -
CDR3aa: CASSFAQQGARTGNTIYF
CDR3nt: TGCGCCAGCAGCTTTGCCCAACAGGGGGCGCGGACTGGAAACACCATATATTTT

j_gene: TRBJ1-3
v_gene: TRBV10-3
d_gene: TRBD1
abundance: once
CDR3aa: CAIKQGSSGNTIYF
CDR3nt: TGTGCCATCAAACAGGGGAGCTCTGGAAACACCATATATTTT